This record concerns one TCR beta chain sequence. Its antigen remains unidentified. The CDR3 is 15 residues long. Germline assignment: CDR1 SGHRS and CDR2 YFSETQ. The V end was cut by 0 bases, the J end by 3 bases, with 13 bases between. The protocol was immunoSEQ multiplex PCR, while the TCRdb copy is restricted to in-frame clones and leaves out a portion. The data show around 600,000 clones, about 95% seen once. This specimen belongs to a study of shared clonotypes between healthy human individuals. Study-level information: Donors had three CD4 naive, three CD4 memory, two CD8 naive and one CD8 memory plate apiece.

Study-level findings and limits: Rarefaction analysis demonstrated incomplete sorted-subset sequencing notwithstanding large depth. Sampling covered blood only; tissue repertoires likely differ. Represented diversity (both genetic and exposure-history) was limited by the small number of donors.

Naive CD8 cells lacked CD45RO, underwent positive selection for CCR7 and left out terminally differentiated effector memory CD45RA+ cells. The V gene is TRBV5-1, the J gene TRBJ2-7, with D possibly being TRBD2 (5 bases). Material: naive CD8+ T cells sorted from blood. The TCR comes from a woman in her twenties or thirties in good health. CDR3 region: CASSLAISAIYEQYF. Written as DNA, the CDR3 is TGCGCCAGCAGCTTGGCCATTAGCGCCATCTACGAGCAGTACTTC. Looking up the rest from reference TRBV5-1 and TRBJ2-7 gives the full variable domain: KAGVTQTPRYLIKTRGQQVTLSCSPISGHRSVSWYQQTPGQGLQFLFEYFSETQRNKGNFPGRFSGRQFSNSRSEMNVSTLELGDSALYLCASSLAISAIYEQYFGPGTRLTVT.